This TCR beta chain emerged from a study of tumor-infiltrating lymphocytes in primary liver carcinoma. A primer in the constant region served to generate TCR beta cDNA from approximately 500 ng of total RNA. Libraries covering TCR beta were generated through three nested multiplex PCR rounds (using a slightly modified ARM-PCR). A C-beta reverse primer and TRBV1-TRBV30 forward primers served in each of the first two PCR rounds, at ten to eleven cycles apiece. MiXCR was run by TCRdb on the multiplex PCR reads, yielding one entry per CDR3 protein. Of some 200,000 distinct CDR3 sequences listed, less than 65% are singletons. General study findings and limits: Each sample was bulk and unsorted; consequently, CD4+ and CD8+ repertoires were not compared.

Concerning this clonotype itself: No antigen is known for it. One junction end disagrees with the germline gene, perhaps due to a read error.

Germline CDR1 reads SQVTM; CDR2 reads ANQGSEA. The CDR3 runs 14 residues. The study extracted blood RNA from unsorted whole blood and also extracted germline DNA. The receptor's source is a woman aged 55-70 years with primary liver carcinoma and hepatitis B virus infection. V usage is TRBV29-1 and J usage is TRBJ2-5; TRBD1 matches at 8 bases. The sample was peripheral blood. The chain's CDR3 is CSSARPDRGEIQYF. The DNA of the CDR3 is TGCAGCTCCGCGAGGCCCGACAGGGGTGAGATCCAGTACTTC. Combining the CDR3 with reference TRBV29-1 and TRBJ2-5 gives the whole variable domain SAVISQKPSRDICQRGTSLTIQCQVDSQVTMMFWYRQQPGQSLTLIATANQGSEATYESGFVIDKFPISRPNLTFSTLTVSNMSPEDSSIYLCSSARPDRGEIQYFGPGTRLLVL.